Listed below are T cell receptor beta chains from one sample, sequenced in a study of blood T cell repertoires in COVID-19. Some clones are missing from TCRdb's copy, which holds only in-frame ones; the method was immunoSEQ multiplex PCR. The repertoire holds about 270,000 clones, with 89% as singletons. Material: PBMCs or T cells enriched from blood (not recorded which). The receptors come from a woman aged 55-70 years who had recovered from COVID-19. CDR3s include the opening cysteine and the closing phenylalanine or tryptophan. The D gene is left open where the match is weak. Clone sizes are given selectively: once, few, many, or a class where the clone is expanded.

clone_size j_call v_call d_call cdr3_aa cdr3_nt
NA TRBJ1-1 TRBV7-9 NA CASSLSHIGVTEAFF TGTGCCAGCAGCTTAAGCCATATCGGGGTCACTGAAGCTTTCTTT
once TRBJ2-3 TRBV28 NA CASGGKGADTQYF TGTGCCAGCGGGGGGAAAGGGGCGGATACGCAGTATTTT
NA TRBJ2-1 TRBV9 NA CASSVSGYNEQFF TGTGCCAGCAGCGTATCCGGCTACAATGAGCAGTTCTTC
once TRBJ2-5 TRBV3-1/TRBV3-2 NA CASSQVIQETQYF TGTGCCAGCAGCCAAGTAATCCAAGAGACCCAGTACTTC
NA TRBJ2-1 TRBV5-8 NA CASSLVGGRRVEQFF TGTGCCAGCAGCTTGGTGGGCGGGCGAAGGGTTGAGCAGTTCTTC
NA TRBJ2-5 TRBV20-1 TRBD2 CSASRTSGGETQYF TGCAGTGCTAGTCGGACTAGCGGGGGGGAGACCCAGTACTTC
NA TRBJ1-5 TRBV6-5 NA CASSYSALGTQPQHF TGTGCCAGCAGTTACTCTGCCCTGGGCACTCAGCCCCAGCATTTT
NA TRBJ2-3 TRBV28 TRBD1 CASTLDRAQYF TGTGCCAGCACCCTGGACAGGGCGCAGTATTTT
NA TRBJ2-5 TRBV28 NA CASSLLSLQETQYF TGTGCCAGCAGTTTACTTAGTTTACAAGAGACCCAGTACTTC
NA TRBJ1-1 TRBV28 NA CASSPSIGGYEAFF TGTGCCAGCAGCCCGTCTATTGGGGGGTATGAAGCTTTCTTT
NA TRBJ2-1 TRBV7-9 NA CASSLAVQRTDNEQFF TGTGCCAGCAGCTTAGCAGTACAGCGGACCGACAATGAGCAGTTCTTC
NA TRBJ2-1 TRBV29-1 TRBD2 CSVSPRGRAANEQFF TGCAGCGTCTCCCCCCGCGGGAGGGCCGCCAATGAGCAGTTCTTC
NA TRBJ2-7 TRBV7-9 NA CASSYVQGAYEQYF TGTGCCAGCAGCTACGTACAGGGAGCCTACGAGCAGTACTTC
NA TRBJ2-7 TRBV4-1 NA CASSQTRLTVTYEQYF TGCGCCAGCAGCCAAACGCGGCTGACAGTTACCTACGAGCAGTACTTC
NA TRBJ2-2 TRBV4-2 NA CASSLETGDTGELFF TGTGCCAGCAGCCTTGAGACAGGTGACACCGGGGAGCTGTTTTTT
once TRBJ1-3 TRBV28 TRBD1 CASSSPGQYSISGNTIYF TGTGCCAGCAGTTCACCGGGACAGTATTCTATCTCTGGAAACACCATATATTTT
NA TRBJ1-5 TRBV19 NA CASSSTGINQPQHF TGTGCCAGTAGTAGTACAGGTATCAATCAGCCCCAGCATTTT
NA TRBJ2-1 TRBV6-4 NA CASSQTDNEQFF TGTGCCAGCAGTCAGACAGACAATGAGCAGTTCTTC
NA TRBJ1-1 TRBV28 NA CASSPGGWNTEAFF TGTGCCAGCAGTCCCGGGGGTTGGAACACTGAAGCTTTCTTT
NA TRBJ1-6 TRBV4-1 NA CASSHGGRGSYNSPLHF TGCGCCAGCAGCCATGGTGGACGGGGGTCCTATAATTCACCCCTCCACTTT
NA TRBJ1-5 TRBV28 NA CASSFRGPSNQPQHF TGTGCCAGCAGTTTCAGGGGCCCTAGCAATCAGCCCCAGCATTTT
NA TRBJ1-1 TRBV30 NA CAWNRGNTEAFF TGTGCCTGGAACCGGGGGAACACTGAAGCTTTCTTT
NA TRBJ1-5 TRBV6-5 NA CASSYSNGPQHF TGTGCCAGCAGTTACTCGAACGGGCCCCAGCATTTT
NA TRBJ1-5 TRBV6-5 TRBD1 CASSSRDSYQPQHF TGTGCCAGCAGTTCCCGGGACAGTTATCAGCCCCAGCATTTT
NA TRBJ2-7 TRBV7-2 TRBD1 CASSLGGTGGNEQYF TGTGCCAGCAGCTTGGGGGGGACAGGGGGCAACGAGCAGTACTTC
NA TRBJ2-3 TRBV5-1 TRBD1 CASSLALRQGIDTQYF TGCGCCAGCAGCTTGGCTCTGAGACAGGGGATAGATACGCAGTATTTT
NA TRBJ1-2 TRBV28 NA CASSSTVPYGYTF TGTGCCAGCAGTTCGACAGTCCCATATGGCTACACCTTC
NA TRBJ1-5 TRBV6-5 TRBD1 CASSDRGLSNQPQHF TGTGCCAGCAGCGACAGGGGGCTGTCCAATCAGCCCCAGCATTTT
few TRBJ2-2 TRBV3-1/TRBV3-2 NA CASSRDILTGELFF TGTGCCAGCAGCCGAGACATCCTAACCGGGGAGCTGTTTTTT